The 30 T cell receptor beta chains given below trace back to one sample, sequenced in a study of T cell repertoires in cytomegalovirus infection. TCRdb reanalysed the reads using MiXCR and keeps one entry per CDR3 protein. The repertoire holds fewer than 130,000 distinct CDR3 sequences, with about 40% as singletons. The antigens for these receptors are not known. The specimen comprised CD8+ T cells from cultured PBMCs, sampled from culture after CMV antigen stimulation. Receptor source: a human donor in good health (CMV status not recorded). Some clones in this sample may be carry-over from other donors' samples.

This clonotype appeared many times. The genes are TRBV7-6 and TRBJ2-5; D possibly corresponds to TRBD2 (6 bases). The ends were cut back, 1 base at V and 4 bases at J, with 7 bases in the middle. Germline values: CDR1 SGHVS, CDR2 FNYEAQ. This CDR3 region has 13 residues. The CDR3 reads CASSLVGGETQYF. The CDR3 bases are TGTGCCAGCAGCTTAGTCGGGGGAGAGACCCAGTACTTC.

This clonotype was detected many times. V gene TRBV7-2 combines with J gene TRBJ2-1; 12 bases line up with TRBD2. The CDR3 runs to 15 residues. Germline-derived CDR1 and CDR2 are SGHTA and FQGNSA. V dropped 3 bases and J dropped 7; count of bases not matched to a gene: 4. CDR3 region: CASSLTSGGANEQFF. The DNA for the CDR3 is TGTGCCAGCAGCTTGACTAGCGGGGGAGCTAATGAGCAGTTCTTC.

This rearrangement joins TRBV20-1 to TRBJ2-2, with TRBD1 as a possible D gene (5 bases). Germline V gives CDR1 DFQATT, CDR2 SNEGSKA (reference sequence). V shed 3 bases and J shed 2 bases, with 7 bases lying between them. This CDR3 comprises 13 residues. CDR3 loop: CSASTGNTGELFF. CDR3 in DNA: TGCAGTGCTAGCACAGGCAACACCGGGGAGCTGTTTTTT.

The V and J genes are TRBV11-2 and TRBJ1-2; D is possibly TRBD1 (5 bases). This CDR3 has 15 residues. CDR1 is SGHAT and CDR2 is FQNNGV in the germline V gene. The ends were cut back, 4 bases at V and 5 bases at J, with 17 bases in the middle. CDR3 residues: CASSSSGPADYGYTF. CDR3 DNA sequence: TGTGCCAGCAGCTCATCGGGGCCGGCGGATTATGGCTACACCTTC.

This chain connects TRBV10-3 to TRBJ2-1, with 7 bases aligning to TRBD2. Germline CDR1 reads ENHRY; CDR2 reads SYGVKD. Trimming at V came to 6 bases and at J to 8 bases, leaving 7 bases not matched to a gene. This CDR3 region has 13 residues. DNA of the CDR3: TGTGCCATCAGCGGGGGGACGTGGGATGAGCAGTTCTTC. Protein product: CAISGGTWDEQFF.

V usage is TRBV12-3 or TRBV12-4 and J usage is TRBJ1-2, with D unresolved. Between the trimmed V and J ends, which lost 7 bases and 8 bases, there was a span of 14 bases. The CDR3 runs to 12 residues. The CDR3 bases are TGTGCCAGCACTAGTGGTGGAAGCGGCTACACCTTC. This translates into CASTSGGSGYTF.

The rearrangement joins TRBV4-1 to TRBJ1-5, with 9 nucleotides matching TRBD1. CDR3 size: 19 residues. The V segment lost 0 bases and the J segment 0 bases; nucleotides outside the gene matches: 9. Germline V gene lookup returns CDR1 MGHRA and CDR2 YSYEKL. The CDR3 coding sequence is TGCGCCAGCAGCCAAGACAGGGACAGGGAGGGGTATAGCAATCAGCCCCAGCATTTT. Translating it yields CASSQDRDREGYSNQPQHF.

V is TRBV10-3 and J is TRBJ1-1; D remains ambiguous. Trimming took 3 bases from V and 4 from J, leaving 15 bases between them. This CDR3 has 15 residues. Germline V gives CDR1 ENHRY, CDR2 SYGVKD. CDR3 nucleotides: TGTGCCATCAGTGACCCGACGGTTCTTGTCACTGAAGCTTTCTTT. Amino acids: CAISDPTVLVTEAFF.

V gene TRBV19 combines with J gene TRBJ2-2; TRBD2 aligns across 16 bases. From germline, CDR1 is LNHDA and CDR2 SQIVND (reference sequence). J gave up 5 bases and V 8 bases, and 11 bases lay outside the gene matches. This CDR3 has 18 amino acids. CDR3 in DNA: TGTGCCAGTTCCCCCGGGACTAGCGGGGGGGTCTGGACCGGGGAGCTGTTTTTT. This sequence encodes CASSPGTSGGVWTGELFF.

The chain has TRBV12-3 or TRBV12-4 and TRBJ2-7; D ambiguous. The ends were cut back, 6 bases at V and 7 bases at J, with 16 bases in the middle. The CDR3 is 13 residues long. CDR3 nucleotides: TGTGCCAGCAGCCCCTTCGCCATTCGGGAGCAGTACTTC. It codes for CASSPFAIREQYF.

This chain joins TRBV20-1 and TRBJ1-2; 9 nucleotides line up with TRBD1. The length of the CDR3 is 15 residues. Germline assignment: CDR1 DFQATT and CDR2 SNEGSKA (reference sequence). With 3 bases clipped from V and 2 bases from J, the junction kept 7 bases outside the gene matches. CDR3 sequence reads: CSASSGQGRNYGYTF. In nucleotides, the CDR3 is TGCAGTGCTAGTTCTGGACAGGGGCGGAACTATGGCTACACCTTC.

The chain carries TRBV13 and TRBJ2-4, with 10 bases matching TRBD2. There are 14 residues in the CDR3. Losses at the gene ends were 3 bases for V and 8 bases for J; bases not matched to a gene: 4. The germline V gene has CDR1 PRHDT and CDR2 FYEKMQ (reference sequence). The CDR3 loop is CASSFRTSGDIQYF. As DNA, the CDR3 is TGTGCCAGCAGCTTCAGGACTAGCGGTGACATTCAGTACTTC.

The CDR3 protein is CASSPWVTDTQYF. The CDR3 DNA reads as TGTGCCAGCAGCCCCTGGGTCACAGATACGCAGTATTTT. The chain combines TRBV7-2 with TRBJ2-3; the D is unclear. The V end lost 5 bases, the J end lost 2 bases, and 8 bases lay between the germline ends. Germline loops: CDR1 SGHTA, CDR2 FQGNSA. The CDR3 length is 13 residues.

The genes are TRBV27 and TRBJ1-5; possibly TRBD1 for D (5 bases). The CDR3 has 14 amino acids. V dropped 5 bases and J dropped 4 bases, with 12 bases sitting between them. Per the germline V gene, CDR1 is MNHEY and CDR2 is SMNVEV (reference sequence). The CDR3, as DNA: TGTGCCAGCAGTCCAGGGTGGGGGAATCAGCCCCAGCATTTT. Its protein is CASSPGWGNQPQHF.

The gene calls are TRBV5-8 and TRBJ1-6; perhaps TRBD1 as D (6 bases). V was shortened by 4 bases and J by 0 bases, with 11 bases between the two germline ends. Germline V CDR1 and CDR2: SGHTS, YDEGEE. The CDR3 length is 16 residues. This CDR3 is CASSLTGSSYNSPLHF. The CDR3 DNA reads as TGTGCCAGCAGCCTTACAGGGAGCTCCTATAATTCACCCCTCCACTTT.

V and J are TRBV7-9 and TRBJ2-1; D remains ambiguous. Germline assignment: CDR1 SEHNR and CDR2 FQNEAQ (reference sequence). The CDR3 runs to 12 residues. V lost 5 bases and J 8 bases, leaving 10 bases between the germline ends. CDR3 protein: CASSGLGYEQFF. In nucleotides, the CDR3 is TGTGCCAGCAGCGGCCTGGGGTATGAGCAGTTCTTC.

This clonotype showed up just a few times. The chain couples TRBV5-6 to TRBJ2-7; 7 bases are a match to TRBD1. Germline-derived CDR1 and CDR2 are SGHDT and YYEEEE. The CDR3 runs to 15 residues. Germline trimming cut 4 bases from V and 2 bases from J; bases unmatched to any gene: 9. CDR3: CASSHYRDRAYEQYF. The CDR3 DNA reads TGTGCCAGCAGCCATTACCGGGACAGAGCCTACGAGCAGTACTTC.

This clonotype was seen at least ten times. The chain recombines TRBV28 with TRBJ2-3; D call uncertain. This CDR3 spans 13 amino acids. The germline V gene has CDR1 MDHEN and CDR2 SYDVKM. Trimming pared 6 bases from V and 6 bases from J, leaving 13 bases between. The CDR3 here is CASSKRIFDTQYF. The CDR3 bases are TGTGCCAGCAGCAAGAGGATATTTGATACGCAGTATTTT.

Of note for this clonotype: Germline is not matched at one junction end, which may reflect a read error. V is TRBV7-9 and J is TRBJ2-5; D perhaps matches TRBD2 (5 bases). The CDR3 is 15 amino acids. Germline values: CDR1 SEHNR, CDR2 FQNEAQ (reference sequence). The chain's CDR3 is CASSSNEGMGETQYF. CDR3 bases: TGTGCCAGCAGCTCCAATGAGGGTATGGGAGAGACCCAGTATTTC.

The CDR3 loop is CASSLWPTGEETQYF. Written as DNA, the CDR3 is TGTGCCAGCAGTTTATGGCCGACAGGGGAAGAGACCCAGTACTTC. The rearrangement links TRBV27 to TRBJ2-5; 8 nucleotides agree with TRBD1. This CDR3 spans 15 amino acids. Trimming took 1 base from V and 3 from J; bases not matched to a gene: 4. The germline V gene has CDR1 MNHEY and CDR2 SMNVEV (reference sequence).

This clonotype has only a few counts. This chain joins TRBV27 and TRBJ2-1, with D possibly matching TRBD2 (5 bases). Germline-derived CDR1 and CDR2 are MNHEY and SMNVEV (reference sequence). This CDR3 contains 16 residues. V lost 2 bases, J lost 7 bases, and 18 bases lay in between. CDR3 coding DNA: TGTGCCAGCAGTTTACCCACTGGAGGTGGAAGGAATGAGCAGTTCTTC. Translation gives CASSLPTGGGRNEQFF.

The J gene is TRBJ2-3, the V gene TRBV5-8, with D possibly matching TRBD2 (5 bases). The V end lost 4 bases, the J end lost 2 bases, and 17 bases lay between the germline ends. The CDR3 consists of 16 residues. The germline V gene encodes CDR1 SGHTS and CDR2 YDEGEE. DNA of the CDR3: TGTGCCAGCAGCAGCTCAAAGGACTCAATCACAGATACGCAGTATTTT. It encodes CASSSSKDSITDTQYF.

This chain links TRBV27 with TRBJ2-7; tentatively, D is TRBD2 (6 bases). V lost 5 bases and J 0 bases, leaving 11 bases between the germline ends. The CDR3 length is 14 residues. Per germline, CDR1 MNHEY and CDR2 SMNVEV (reference sequence). The CDR3 DNA reads TGTGCCAGCAGTACAGACGGGAGCTCCTACGAGCAGTACTTC. Protein product: CASSTDGSSYEQYF.

V and J are TRBV7-8 and TRBJ1-5, with 7 bases that match TRBD1. CDR3 length equals 14 residues. The V segment lost 6 bases and the J segment 4 bases; nucleotides outside the gene matches: 6. Germline CDR1 SGHVS, CDR2 FQNEAQ. The CDR3 protein is CASSRQGGNQPQHF. CDR3 DNA sequence: TGTGCCAGCAGTCGACAGGGAGGTAATCAGCCCCAGCATTTT.

This clonotype was counted once. The chain combines TRBV19 with TRBJ2-2; the match to TRBD1 covers 7 bases. Germline trimming cut 8 bases from V and 0 bases from J; bases unmatched to any gene: 3. The CDR3 spans 14 residues. Germline V gives CDR1 LNHDA, CDR2 SQIVND (reference sequence). CDR3 amino acids: CASGTVPNTGELFF. The CDR3 DNA sequence: TGTGCCAGTGGGACAGTACCGAACACCGGGGAGCTGTTTTTT.

The sample holds a few counts of this clonotype. The V call is TRBV12-3 or TRBV12-4, the J call TRBJ1-1, with D tentatively TRBD1 (6 bases). V was shortened by 4 bases and J by 5 bases, with 14 bases between the two germline ends. This CDR3 contains 14 residues. This CDR3 is CASSSDSPKTEAFF. CDR3 nucleotide sequence: TGTGCCAGCAGTTCGGACAGCCCCAAAACTGAAGCTTTCTTT.

This clonotype showed up many times. The chain uses TRBV6-5 and TRBJ1-1; 7 bases align to TRBD1. This CDR3 has 14 amino acids. Per the germline V gene, CDR1 is MNHEY and CDR2 is SVGAGI. J lost 2 bases, V lost 3 bases, and 3 bases had no gene match. CDR3 sequence reads: CASSYTGVNTEAFF. CDR3 in DNA: TGTGCCAGCAGTTATACAGGGGTTAACACTGAAGCTTTCTTT.

This clonotype has more than one count but fewer than ten. V usage is TRBV9 and J usage is TRBJ2-3, with TRBD2 matching 7 bases. The V gene end was trimmed by 2 bases and the J gene end by 6 bases; junction bases not matched to a gene: 9. CDR3 length: 15 residues. CDR1 and CDR2 from the germline V gene are SGDLS and YYNGEE. In nucleotides, the CDR3 is TGTGCCAGCAGCGTCGGGGGACTACCATACGATACGCAGTATTTT. It encodes CASSVGGLPYDTQYF.

This rearrangement joins TRBV5-1 to TRBJ1-1; no clear D. From germline, CDR1 is SGHRS and CDR2 YFSETQ. CDR3 length equals 15 residues. Trimming pared 4 bases from V and 1 base from J, leaving 14 bases between. The chain's CDR3 is CASSLNPGSNTEAFF. CDR3 DNA sequence: TGCGCCAGCAGCCTGAACCCTGGGTCGAACACTGAAGCTTTCTTT.

Many counts were recorded for this clonotype. This chain uses TRBV7-9 with TRBJ1-1, with D perhaps matching TRBD1 (6 bases). The V gene's germline CDR1 is SEHNR and CDR2 FQNEAQ (reference sequence). Trimming removed 7 bases from V and 7 bases from J, with 16 bases in between. CDR3 length: 13 amino acids. CDR3 sequence: CASTLGTRGEAFF. As DNA, the CDR3 is TGTGCCAGCACCCTAGGGACACGGGGTGAAGCTTTCTTT.